Sequencing of this T cell receptor beta chain was carried out in a study of identical twins. Germline CDR1 reads SGHRS; CDR2 reads YFSETQ. This CDR3 is built from 16 residues. Trimming took off 0 bases at V and 4 bases at J, with 11 bases between the two ends. Each CDR3 protein gets one entry after TCRdb re-called the 5' RACE reads with MiXCR. Of 430,000 or so distinct CDR3 sequences listed, 24% were seen once; the top ten hold just under 3%. The sample also formed part of further work on T cells expressing NK-cell markers. Turning to that study: Clarity on HCMV specificity was lacking for the expanded NKG2C+ T cell clones.

This chain uses TRBV5-1 with TRBJ2-6; D gene ambiguous. What was sequenced was CD4+ T cells sorted from blood. The sequence came from a woman aged 18-29 years in good health. The DNA of the CDR3 is TGCGCCAGCAGCTTGGTTGTAGGACCGGGGGCCAACGTCCTGACTTTC. Its protein product is CASSLVVGPGANVLTF.